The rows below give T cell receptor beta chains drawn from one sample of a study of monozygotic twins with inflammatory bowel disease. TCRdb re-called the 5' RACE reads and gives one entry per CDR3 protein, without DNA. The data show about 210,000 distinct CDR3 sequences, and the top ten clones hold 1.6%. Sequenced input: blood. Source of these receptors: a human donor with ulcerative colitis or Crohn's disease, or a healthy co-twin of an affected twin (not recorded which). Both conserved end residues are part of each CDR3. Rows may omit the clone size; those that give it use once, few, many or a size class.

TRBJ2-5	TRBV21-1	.	CASSKGGHRQETQYF
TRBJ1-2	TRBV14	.	CASSHRTGQGYTF
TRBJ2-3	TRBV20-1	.	CSASLAGRPSTDTQYF
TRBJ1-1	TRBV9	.	CASSVGEASEAFF
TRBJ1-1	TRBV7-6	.	CASSQDLNTEAFF
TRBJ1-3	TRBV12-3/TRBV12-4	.	CASSQLYRAAGNTIYF
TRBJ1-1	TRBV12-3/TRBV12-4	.	CASSLGTQNTEAFF
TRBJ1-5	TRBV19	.	CASTEQGNQPQHF
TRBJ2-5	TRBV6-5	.	CASSYYGQGTETQYF
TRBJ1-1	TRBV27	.	CASSLRWNTEAFF
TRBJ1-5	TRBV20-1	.	CSPRRDSNQPQHF
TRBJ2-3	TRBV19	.	CASSPPGSRTDTQYF
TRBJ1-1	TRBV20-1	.	CTVQGRNTEAFF
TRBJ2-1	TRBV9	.	CASSSHRGRGNNEQFF
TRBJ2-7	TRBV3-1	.	CASSQLHGNEQYF
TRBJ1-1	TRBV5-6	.	CASSLGPAEAFF
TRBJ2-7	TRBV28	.	CASSFSGGSRSYEQYF
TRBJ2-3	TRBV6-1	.	CASSGGGRPDTQYF
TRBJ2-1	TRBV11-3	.	CASSLGLAGASPYNEQFF
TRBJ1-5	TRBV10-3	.	CAISDPTVNQPQHF
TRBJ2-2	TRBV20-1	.	CSAPANGGLFF
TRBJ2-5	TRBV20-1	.	CSASYRDLQETQYF
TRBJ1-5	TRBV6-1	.	CASTPGQGYNQPQHF
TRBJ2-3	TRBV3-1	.	CASSQDTDTQYF
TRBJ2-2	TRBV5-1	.	CASSLIPGQGMSGELFF
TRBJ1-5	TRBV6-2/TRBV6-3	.	CASSTKGTGWQPQHF
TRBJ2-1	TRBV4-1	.	CASSQEAGNSYNEQFF
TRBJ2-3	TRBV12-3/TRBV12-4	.	CASTGTRRDTQYF
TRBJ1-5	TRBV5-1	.	CASSLEGDSNQPQHF
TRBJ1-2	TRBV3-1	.	CASSQDRGRDGYGYTF
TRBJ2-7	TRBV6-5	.	CASSYSGTGREQYF
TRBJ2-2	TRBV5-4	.	CASSLDGRSAGELFF
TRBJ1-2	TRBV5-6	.	CASSLELEGYTF
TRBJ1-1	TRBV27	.	CASSSSGFPNPNTEAFF
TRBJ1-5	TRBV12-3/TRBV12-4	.	CASSLRANQPQHF
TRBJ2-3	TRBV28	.	CASSTTTDTQYF
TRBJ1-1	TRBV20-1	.	CSVPGQGKTEAFF
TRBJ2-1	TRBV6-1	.	CASSEASHNEQFF
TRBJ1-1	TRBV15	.	CATSSTGQTNTEAFF
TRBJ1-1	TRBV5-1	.	CASSWGTYNTEAFF
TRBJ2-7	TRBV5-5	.	CASNLQGSYEQYF
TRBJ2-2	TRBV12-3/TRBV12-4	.	CASKVGAAGSGELFF
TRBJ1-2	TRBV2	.	CASSGTAGNGYTF
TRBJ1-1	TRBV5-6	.	CASVQASDRYAAFF
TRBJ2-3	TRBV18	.	CASSPQGGAAGDTQYF
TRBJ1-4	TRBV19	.	CASSHPTTNEKLFF
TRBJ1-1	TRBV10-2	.	CASSETGKGTEAFF
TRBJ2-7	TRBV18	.	CASSPSRDLYEQYF
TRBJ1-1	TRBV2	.	CASSGGDTEAFF
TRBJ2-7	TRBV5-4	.	CASSPGTSGLYEQYF
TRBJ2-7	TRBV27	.	CASSLGAFRVAEQYF
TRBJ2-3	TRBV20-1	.	CSALSGGPTDTQYF
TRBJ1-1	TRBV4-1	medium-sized	CASSQGASNTEAFF
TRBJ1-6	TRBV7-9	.	CASSSTTTLYNSPLHF
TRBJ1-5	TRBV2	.	CASTPPGVAGKPQHF
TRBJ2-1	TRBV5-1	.	CASTDVIPGTGTNEQFF
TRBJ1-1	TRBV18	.	CASSETMNTEAFF
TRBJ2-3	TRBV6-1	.	CASSDRASTDTQYF